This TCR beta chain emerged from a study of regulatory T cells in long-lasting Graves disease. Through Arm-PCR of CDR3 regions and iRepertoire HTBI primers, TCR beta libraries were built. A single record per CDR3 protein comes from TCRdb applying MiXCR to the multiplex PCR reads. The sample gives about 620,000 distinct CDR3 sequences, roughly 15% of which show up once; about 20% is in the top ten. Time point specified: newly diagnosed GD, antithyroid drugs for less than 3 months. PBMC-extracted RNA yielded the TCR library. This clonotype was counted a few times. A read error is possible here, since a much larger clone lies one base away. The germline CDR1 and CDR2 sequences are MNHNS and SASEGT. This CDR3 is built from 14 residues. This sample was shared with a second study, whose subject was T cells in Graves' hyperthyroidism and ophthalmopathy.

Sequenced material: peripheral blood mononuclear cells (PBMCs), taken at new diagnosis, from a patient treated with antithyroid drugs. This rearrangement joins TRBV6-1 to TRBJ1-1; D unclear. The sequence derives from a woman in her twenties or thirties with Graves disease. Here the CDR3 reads CASRRGFGNTEALF. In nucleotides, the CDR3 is TGTGCCAGCAGAAGAGGGTTCGGGAACACTGAAGCTCTCTTT.